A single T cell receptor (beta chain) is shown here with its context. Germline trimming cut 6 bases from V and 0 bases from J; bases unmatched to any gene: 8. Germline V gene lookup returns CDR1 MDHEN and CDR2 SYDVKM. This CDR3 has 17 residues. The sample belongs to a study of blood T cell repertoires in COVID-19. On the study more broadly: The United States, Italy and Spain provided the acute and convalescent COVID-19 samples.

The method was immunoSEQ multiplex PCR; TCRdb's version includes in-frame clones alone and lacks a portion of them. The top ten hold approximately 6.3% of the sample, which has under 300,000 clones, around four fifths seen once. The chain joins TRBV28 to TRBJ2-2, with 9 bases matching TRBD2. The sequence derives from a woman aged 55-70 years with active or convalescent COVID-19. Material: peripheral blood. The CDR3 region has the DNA TGTGCCAGCAGCCAAACCAGCGGGGGGTCGAACACCGGGGAGCTGTTTTTT. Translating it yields CASSQTSGGSNTGELFF.